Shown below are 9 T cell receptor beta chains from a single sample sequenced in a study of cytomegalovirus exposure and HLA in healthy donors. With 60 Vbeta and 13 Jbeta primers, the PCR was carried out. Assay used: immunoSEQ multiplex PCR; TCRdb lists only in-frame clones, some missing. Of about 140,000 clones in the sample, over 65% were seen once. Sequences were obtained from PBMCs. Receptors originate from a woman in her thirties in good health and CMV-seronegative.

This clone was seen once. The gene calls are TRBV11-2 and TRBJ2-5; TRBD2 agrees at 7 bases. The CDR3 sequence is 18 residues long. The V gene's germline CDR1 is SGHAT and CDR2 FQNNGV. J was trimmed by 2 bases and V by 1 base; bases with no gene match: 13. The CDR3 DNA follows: TGTGCCAGCAGCTTAGGGGGGTTTCGAGCGGGGCAGCAAGAGACCCAGTACTTC. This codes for CASSLGGFRAGQQETQYF.

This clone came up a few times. The CDR3 is CASSPETGNTGELFF. The CDR3 nucleotides read TGTGCCAGCTCACCAGAGACAGGGAACACCGGGGAGCTGTTTTTT. This sequence joins TRBV18 and TRBJ2-2; weak D call: TRBD1 (6 bases). The CDR3 loop spans 15 amino acids. V was clipped by 2 bases and J by 1 base, with 8 bases between them. Germline CDR1 KGHSH, CDR2 LQKENI.

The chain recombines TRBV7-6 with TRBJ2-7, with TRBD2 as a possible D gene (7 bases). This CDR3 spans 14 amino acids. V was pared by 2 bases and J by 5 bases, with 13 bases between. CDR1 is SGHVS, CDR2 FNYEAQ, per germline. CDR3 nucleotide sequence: TGTGCCAGCAGCTTATTGGGGGGGCGCAACGAGCAGTACGTC. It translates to CASSLLGGRNEQYV.

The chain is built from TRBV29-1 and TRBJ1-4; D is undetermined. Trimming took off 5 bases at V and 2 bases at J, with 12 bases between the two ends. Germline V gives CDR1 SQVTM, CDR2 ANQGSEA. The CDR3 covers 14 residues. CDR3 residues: CSVRHISTNEKLFF. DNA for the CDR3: TGCAGCGTTCGACATATTTCGACTAATGAAAAACTGTTTTTT.

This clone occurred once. CDR3 DNA sequence: TGTGCCAGCAGTTATTCGGCAGGGGGCAGTTACAATGAGCAGTTCTTC. Its protein product is CASSYSAGGSYNEQFF. This chain uses TRBV6-5 with TRBJ2-1; 8 bases align to TRBD1. Germline CDR1 is MNHEY and CDR2 is SVGAGI. The V and J ends lost 3 bases and 4 bases, in that order; junction bases with no gene match: 8. The CDR3 extends over 16 amino acids.

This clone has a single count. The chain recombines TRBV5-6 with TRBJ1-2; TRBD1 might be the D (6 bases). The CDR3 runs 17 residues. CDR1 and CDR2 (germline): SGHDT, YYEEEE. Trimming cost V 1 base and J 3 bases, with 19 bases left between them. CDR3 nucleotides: TGTGCCAGCAGCTTGAGGGGCAGGGGAATTGGCTACTATGGCTACACCTTC. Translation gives CASSLRGRGIGYYGYTF.

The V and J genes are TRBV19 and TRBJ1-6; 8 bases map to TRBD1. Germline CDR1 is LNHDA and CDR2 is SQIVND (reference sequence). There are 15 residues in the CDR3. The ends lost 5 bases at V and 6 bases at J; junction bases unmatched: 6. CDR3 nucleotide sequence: TGTGCCAGTAGTGAGCACAGGGGGGGTAATTCACCCCTCCACTTT. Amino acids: CASSEHRGGNSPLHF.

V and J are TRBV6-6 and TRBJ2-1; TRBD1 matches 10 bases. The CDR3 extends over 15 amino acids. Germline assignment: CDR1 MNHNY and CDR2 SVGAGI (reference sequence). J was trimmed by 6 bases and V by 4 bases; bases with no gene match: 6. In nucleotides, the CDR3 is TGTGCCAGCAGTTGGCCGGGACAGGGGTCCAATGAGCAGTTCTTC. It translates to CASSWPGQGSNEQFF.

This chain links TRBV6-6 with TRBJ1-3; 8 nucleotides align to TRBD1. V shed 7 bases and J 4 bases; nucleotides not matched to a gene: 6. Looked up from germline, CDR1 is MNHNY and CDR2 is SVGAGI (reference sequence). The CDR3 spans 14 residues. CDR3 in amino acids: CASIRTGLGNTIYF. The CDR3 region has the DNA TGTGCCAGCATCAGGACAGGGCTCGGAAACACCATATATTTT.